The text below deals with one TCR beta chain. This table comes from immunoSEQ multiplex PCR, and its TCRdb copy is limited to in-frame clones, with some not included. The table lists about 250,000 clones, approximately 90% of them singletons. J was trimmed by 4 bases and V by 6 bases; bases with no gene match: 9. This CDR3 has 15 amino acids. Germline values: CDR1 LNHDA, CDR2 SQIVND (reference sequence). This entry comes from a study of blood T cell repertoires in COVID-19. The gene calls are TRBV19 and TRBJ1-2; 9 bases fit TRBD1. The sample consisted of peripheral blood. This TCR derives from a woman under 40 with COVID-19, enrolled during active disease. The CDR3 sequence: CASSLRDRVPYGYTF. CDR3 nucleotide sequence: TGTGCCAGTAGCTTAAGGGACAGGGTCCCCTATGGCTACACCTTC. Full variable domain (outside the CDR3, taken from reference TRBV19 and TRBJ1-2): DGGITQSPKYLFRKEGQNVTLSCEQNLNHDAMYWYRQDPGQGLRLIYYSQIVNDFQKGDIAEGYSVSREKKESFPLTVTSAQKNPTAFYLCASSLRDRVPYGYTFGSGTRLTVV.